This T cell receptor beta chain was identified in a study of cytomegalovirus exposure and HLA in healthy donors. Assay used: immunoSEQ multiplex PCR; TCRdb lists only in-frame clones, some missing. In the table there are fewer than 200,000 clones, roughly 85% of which are singletons. This receptor was identified in a man between 18 and 29 years old in good health and CMV-seropositive. Sequencing was performed on PBMCs.

The CDR3 sequence is CASSESGTGSGNTIYF. CDR3 nucleotide sequence: TGTGCCAGCAGTGAATCCGGGACAGGCTCTGGAAACACCATATATTTT. V and J are TRBV6-1 and TRBJ1-3, with 8 positions matching TRBD1. Germline trimming cut 2 bases from V and 0 bases from J; bases unmatched to any gene: 3. Per germline, CDR1 MNHNS and CDR2 SASEGT. The CDR3 totals 16 residues.